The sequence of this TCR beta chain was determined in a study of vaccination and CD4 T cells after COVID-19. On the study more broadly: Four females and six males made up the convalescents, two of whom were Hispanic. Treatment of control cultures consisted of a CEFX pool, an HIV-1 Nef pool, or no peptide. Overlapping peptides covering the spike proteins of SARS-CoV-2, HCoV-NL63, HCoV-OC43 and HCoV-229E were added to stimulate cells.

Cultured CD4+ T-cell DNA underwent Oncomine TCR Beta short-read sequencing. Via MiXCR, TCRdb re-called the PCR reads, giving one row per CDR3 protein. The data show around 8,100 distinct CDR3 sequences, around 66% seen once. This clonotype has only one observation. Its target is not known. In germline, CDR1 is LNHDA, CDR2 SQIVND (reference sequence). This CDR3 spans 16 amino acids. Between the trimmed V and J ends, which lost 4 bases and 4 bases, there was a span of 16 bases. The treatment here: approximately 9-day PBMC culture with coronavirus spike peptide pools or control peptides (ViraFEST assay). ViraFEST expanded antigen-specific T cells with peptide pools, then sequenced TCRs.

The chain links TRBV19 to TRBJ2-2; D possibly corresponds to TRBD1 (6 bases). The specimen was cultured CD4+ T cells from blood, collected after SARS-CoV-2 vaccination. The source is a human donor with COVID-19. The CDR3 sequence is CASSTNRVHVTGELFF. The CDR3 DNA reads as TGTGCCAGTAGTACCAACAGGGTTCATGTCACCGGGGAGCTGTTTTTT. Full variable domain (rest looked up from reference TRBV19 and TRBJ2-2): DGGITQSPKYLFRKEGQNVTLSCEQNLNHDAMYWYRQDPGQGLRLIYYSQIVNDFQKGDIAEGYSVSREKKESFPLTVTSAQKNPTAFYLCASSTNRVHVTGELFFGEGSRLTVL.